Shown below are 27 T cell receptor beta chains from a single sample sequenced in a study of molecular identifiers for immune sequencing clone quantification. TCRdb independently ran MiXCR on the PCR reads; one entry per CDR3 protein. The sample has under 650,000 distinct CDR3 sequences; 15% to 20% are singletons. Sample: naive CD8+ T cells from blood, with Jurkat cell RNA spiked in. The subset is: FACS-sorted CD8+CD4-CCR7+CD45RA+ naive T cells. Receptor source: a human donor in good health. Some libraries in this study had Jurkat cell RNA spiked in.

This clonotype was counted a few times. The V call is TRBV12-3 or TRBV12-4, the J call TRBJ2-7; D unresolved. V was cut by 3 bases and J by 4 bases, with 7 bases left in between. The CDR3 runs to 12 residues. DNA for the CDR3: TGTGCCAGCAGTTTTTGGCAGTACGAGCAGTACTTC. Protein sequence: CASSFWQYEQYF.

A few counts support this clonotype. V usage is TRBV4-3 and J usage is TRBJ1-1, with 9 positions matching TRBD1. V trimming: 2 bases; J trimming: 7 bases; junction bases outside the gene matches: 8. This CDR3 spans 15 amino acids. Germline CDR1 reads LGHNA; CDR2 reads YSLEER. The CDR3 is CASSQRTGEPGEAFF. The CDR3, as DNA: TGCGCCAGCAGCCAAAGGACAGGGGAGCCCGGTGAAGCTTTCTTT.

This clonotype has just a few counts. The V and J genes are TRBV19 and TRBJ1-5; no firm D call. The CDR3 runs 14 residues. From germline, CDR1 is LNHDA and CDR2 SQIVND (reference sequence). The V and J ends lost 3 bases and 5 bases respectively, with 11 bases between them. In DNA form, the CDR3 reads TGTGCCAGTAGTATTTTGGGCGGGGATCAGCCCCAGCATTTT. Translation gives CASSILGGDQPQHF. Drawing the rest from reference TRBV19 and TRBJ1-5, the complete variable domain is DGGITQSPKYLFRKEGQNVTLSCEQNLNHDAMYWYRQDPGQGLRLIYYSQIVNDFQKGDIAEGYSVSREKKESFPLTVTSAQKNPTAFYLCASSILGGDQPQHFGDGTRLSIL.

The rearrangement links TRBV5-1 to TRBJ2-7, with TRBD1 identical over 9 bases. TRBJ2-1 matches the DNA end more closely, so the J call is doubtful. Germline CDR1 is SGHRS and CDR2 is YFSETQ. The length of the CDR3 is 15 residues. CDR3 nucleotide sequence: TGCGCCAGCAGCCTCGGGACAGGGTTGGGCTACGAGCAGTTCTTC. Residues: CASSLGTGLGYEQFF.

About this clonotype: Being one base from a much bigger clone, this may be a read error. This chain links TRBV27 with TRBJ2-3; the match to TRBD1 covers 10 bases. The length of the CDR3 is 15 residues. Germline V gene lookup returns CDR1 MNHEY and CDR2 SMNVEV (reference sequence). The CDR3 DNA is TGTGCCAGCGGTTTAATTGGGACAGGGGCAGATACGCAGTATTTT. Its translation: CASGLIGTGADTQYF.

The chain carries TRBV27 and TRBJ1-3; the match to TRBD1 covers 10 bases. J gave up 4 bases and V 0 bases, and 9 bases lay outside the gene matches. Germline lookup yields CDR1 MNHEY and CDR2 SMNVEV (reference sequence). The CDR3 has 18 amino acids. The CDR3 reads CASSLSGNGQGDGNTIYF. The CDR3 DNA is TGTGCCAGCAGTTTATCGGGAAACGGACAGGGGGACGGAAACACCATATATTTT.

The chain links TRBV7-3 to TRBJ2-2; 9 nucleotides align to TRBD2. Per the germline V gene, CDR1 is SGHTA and CDR2 is FQGTGA. The V and J ends lost 5 bases and 4 bases, in that order; junction bases with no gene match: 11. CDR3 size: 17 residues. DNA for the CDR3: TGTGCCAGCAGCCAACTCGTAGCGGGGGCGGGCACCGGGGAGCTGTTTTTT. It codes for CASSQLVAGAGTGELFF.

This clonotype was counted between two and nine times. The V and J genes are TRBV3-1 and TRBJ2-7, with TRBD1 as a possible D gene (6 bases). Germline V gene data show CDR1 as LGHDT and CDR2 as YNNKEL (reference sequence). The V and J ends lost 0 bases and 12 bases respectively, with 12 bases between them. The CDR3 has 12 residues. The CDR3 spells CASSQDGGGLYF. In DNA form, the CDR3 reads TGTGCCAGCAGCCAAGATGGGGGCGGGCTGTACTTC.

This clonotype was observed at least ten times. The chain uses TRBV4-1 and TRBJ1-5; 7 nucleotides line up with TRBD1. The germline V gene has CDR1 MGHRA and CDR2 YSYEKL. Trimming took 4 bases from V and 0 from J; bases not matched to a gene: 3. The CDR3 is 15 residues long. The CDR3 loop reads CASSPGQNSNQPQHF. CDR3 DNA sequence: TGCGCCAGCAGCCCGGGACAGAATAGCAATCAGCCCCAGCATTTT.

This clonotype came up many times. The chain employs TRBV7-2 and TRBJ2-7; 7 nucleotides align to TRBD2. Germline loops: CDR1 SGHTA, CDR2 FQGNSA. After removal of 2 bases from V and 4 bases from J, the junction contained 8 bases not matched to a gene. This CDR3 has 15 amino acids. CDR3 sequence reads: CASSLIAGELYEQYF. The CDR3 DNA is TGTGCCAGCAGCTTAATTGCGGGAGAGCTGTACGAGCAGTACTTC.

This clonotype was picked up a small number of times. A junction boundary mismatches the germline segment, possibly from a read error. The genes are TRBV9 and TRBJ2-1, with 9 positions matching TRBD2. Germline V gene data show CDR1 as SGDLS and CDR2 as YYNGEE. This CDR3 contains 13 residues. CDR3 sequence (DNA): TGTGCCTGCAGCGTGACTAGCGGCCATGAGCAGTTCTTC. Protein: CACSVTSGHEQFF.

This clonotype was recorded at least ten times. The V and J genes are TRBV12-3 or TRBV12-4 and TRBJ2-1; D is ambiguous. V was cut by 5 bases and J by 12 bases, with 17 bases left in between. The CDR3 covers 13 residues. CDR3 protein: CASSAGSRVWQFF. The DNA for the CDR3 is TGTGCCAGCAGTGCCGGGTCCCGGGTATGGCAGTTCTTC.

This clonotype was observed at least ten times. The chain has TRBV5-1 and TRBJ2-3; 11 nucleotides align to TRBD2. The CDR3 length is 18 residues. Trimming cost V 0 bases and J 0 bases; bases outside gene matches: 6. The germline V gene has CDR1 SGHRS and CDR2 YFSETQ. CDR3 sequence (DNA): TGCGCCAGCAGCTTGGCGCTAGCGGGAGGTACTAGCACAGATACGCAGTATTTT. This codes for CASSLALAGGTSTDTQYF.

This clonotype has ten or more counts. The V gene is TRBV13, the J gene TRBJ2-1; unclear D gene. The CDR3 consists of 13 residues. Germline V gene lookup returns CDR1 PRHDT and CDR2 FYEKMQ (reference sequence). V dropped 3 bases and J dropped 7 bases, with 10 bases sitting between them. DNA of the CDR3: TGTGCCAGCAGCTTTCGCAGTTTAAATGAGCAGTTCTTC. It codes for CASSFRSLNEQFF.

Only a few counts were recorded for this clonotype. The genes are TRBV6-5 and TRBJ1-4; TRBD1 is a possible D gene (5 bases). The V gene lost 7 bases and the J gene lost 3 bases, with 18 bases spanning the gap. This CDR3 is built from 16 residues. The germline V gene has CDR1 MNHEY and CDR2 SVGAGI. The CDR3 here is CASTPGPPLANEKLFF. The DNA of the CDR3 is TGTGCCAGCACCCCGGGACCGCCTTTGGCTAATGAAAAACTGTTTTTT.

This clonotype was observed once. One base away lies a much larger clone, so this may be a sequencing read error. The V gene is TRBV12-3 or TRBV12-4, the J gene TRBJ1-3; D is uncertain. This CDR3 comprises 16 residues. CDR3 coding DNA: TGTGCCAGCAGGTTAGGCGGGGTTCTCAGATTGGACACCATATATTTT. Translation gives CASRLGGVLRLDTIYF.

With regard to this clonotype: A read error is the likely source, as a far larger clone sits one nucleotide away. A read error is likely, as this CDR3 ends without the conserved phenylalanine or tryptophan. This chain joins TRBV4-3 and TRBJ1-5, with D maybe TRBD1 (6 bases). The V and J ends lost 1 base and 4 bases respectively, with 8 bases between them. Germline CDR1 LGHNA, CDR2 YSLEER. The length of the CDR3 is 14 residues. The CDR3 nucleotides are TGCGCCAGCAGCCAAGGGACAGCAAATCAGCCCCAGCATTCT. Translating gives CASSQGTANQPQHS.

Many counts were recorded for this clonotype. V is TRBV6-5 and J is TRBJ2-7; TRBD1 aligns across 8 bases. This CDR3 is built from 15 residues. The V and J ends lost 4 bases and 3 bases, in that order; junction bases with no gene match: 8. Germline CDR1 is MNHEY and CDR2 is SVGAGI. The CDR3 loop reads CASSSFQGAVYEQYF. The CDR3 coding sequence is TGTGCCAGCAGTTCCTTCCAGGGGGCGGTCTACGAGCAGTACTTC.

Remarks on this clonotype: This could be a read error, since a much larger clone is one nucleotide away. Here the CDR3 DNA reads TGTGCCACTACGGGTTCTGACGAGCAGTACTTC. This sequence encodes CATTGSDEQYF. The chain has TRBV28 and TRBJ2-7; no reliable D call. This CDR3 region has 11 residues. In germline, CDR1 is MDHEN, CDR2 SYDVKM. The V and J ends lost 10 bases and 5 bases respectively, with 12 bases between them. The variable domain in full, completed from reference TRBV28 and TRBJ2-7, reads DVKVTQSSRYLVKRTGEKVFLECVQDMDHENMFWYRQDPGLGLRLIYFSYDVKMKEKGDIPEGYSVSREKKERFSLILESASTNQTSMYLCATTGSDEQYFGPGTRLTVT.

This clonotype came up many times. The chain carries TRBV29-1 and TRBJ2-7; a weak D match, TRBD1 (6 bases). Looked up from germline, CDR1 is SQVTM and CDR2 is ANQGSEA. V lost 7 bases and J 2 bases, leaving 18 bases between the germline ends. The CDR3 sequence is 14 residues long. The CDR3 loop reads CSAEQQGGTYEQYF. CDR3 bases: TGCAGCGCAGAACAACAGGGTGGGACCTACGAGCAGTACTTC.

This clonotype has at least ten counts. The chain joins TRBV28 to TRBJ1-3; 7 positions agree with TRBD1. The germline gives CDR1 MDHEN, CDR2 SYDVKM. V shed 3 bases, J shed 0 bases, and the junction held 8 bases outside the gene matches. The CDR3 is 17 amino acids. The CDR3 spells CASSLPPGQYSGNTIYF. The CDR3 nucleotides read TGTGCCAGCAGTTTGCCTCCGGGACAGTACTCTGGAAACACCATATATTTT.

This clonotype was counted ten times or more. This sequence joins TRBV6-5 and TRBJ2-7; D gene uncertain. Trimming shortened V by 8 bases and J by 5 bases, and 13 bases separated the two germline ends. Germline V gene lookup returns CDR1 MNHEY and CDR2 SVGAGI. CDR3 length: 12 amino acids. The CDR3 sequence is CASSPTKNEQYF. The DNA of the CDR3 is TGTGCCAGCTCCCCAACCAAGAACGAGCAGTACTTC.

The J gene is TRBJ2-7, the V gene TRBV14; 7 nucleotides align to TRBD1. This CDR3 has 18 residues. With V trimmed by 0 bases and J by 1 base, 12 bases remained unmatched. The V gene's germline CDR1 is SGHDN and CDR2 FVKESK. This chain's CDR3 is CASSQDRGLTTSSYEQYF. The CDR3 nucleotides are TGTGCCAGCAGCCAAGATAGGGGGCTAACTACCTCATCCTACGAGCAGTACTTC.

This clonotype was found many times. The genes are TRBV20-1 and TRBJ2-7; 10 positions agree with TRBD2. The CDR3 runs 14 residues. In germline, CDR1 is DFQATT, CDR2 SNEGSKA (reference sequence). With 4 bases clipped from V and 3 bases from J, the junction kept 6 bases outside the gene matches. The CDR3 coding sequence is TGCAGTGCTAAGGGGACTAGCGCCTACTACGAGCAGTACTTC. It specifies CSAKGTSAYYEQYF.

This clonotype was observed a few times. The chain uses TRBV5-1 and TRBJ2-1; maybe TRBD1 (6 bases). V shed 4 bases and J shed 0 bases, with 11 bases lying between them. The V gene's germline CDR1 is SGHRS and CDR2 YFSETQ. This CDR3 region has 15 residues. The chain's CDR3 is CASSTDSYSYNEQFF. CDR3 nucleotides: TGCGCCAGCAGCACGGACAGTTACTCCTACAATGAGCAGTTCTTC.

Turning to this clonotype: A much larger clonotype is one base distant, so this may be a read error. J is TRBJ2-1 and V is TRBV5-1; 7 bases match TRBD2. The germline gives CDR1 SGHRS, CDR2 YFSETQ. Trimming removed 5 bases from V and 9 bases from J; junction bases left unmatched: 5. The CDR3 contains 12 residues. DNA of the CDR3: TGCGCCAGCAGTTTGACTAGCAGTGAGCAGTTCTTC. It specifies CASSLTSSEQFF.

This clonotype was picked up many times. CDR3: CASSQEVGVPDTQYF. The CDR3 DNA reads as TGCGCCAGCAGCCAAGAGGTCGGGGTCCCAGATACGCAGTATTTT. The J gene is TRBJ2-3, the V gene TRBV4-1; tentative D call: TRBD2 (5 bases). The germline CDR1 and CDR2 sequences are MGHRA and YSYEKL. V was cut by 0 bases and J by 4 bases, with 11 bases left in between. CDR3 size: 15 residues.